This is a list of T cell receptor beta chains from one sample in a study of OX40 agonist ivuxolimab in advanced cancers. The table came from immunoSEQ multiplex PCR; TCRdb's copy has only in-frame clones and leaves some out. The repertoire holds roughly 42,000 clones, with around nine tenths as singletons. The specimen comprised CD4+ or CD8+ T cells sorted from blood, sampled in a trial of the OX40 agonist ivuxolimab. These receptors came from an adult with an advanced solid tumor such as melanoma, head and neck, liver or kidney cancer. Each CDR3 is given with its conserved first and last residue. A D gene is named only where the DNA matches it firmly. Size values are once, few and many counts, or a class for expanded clones, and some rows have none.

TRBJ1-2 | . | . | TRBV6-1 | TGTGCCAGCAGCGACGCTCTTTCAGGGAGAGGCTACACCTTC | CASSDALSGRGYTF
TRBJ2-7 | . | . | TRBV2 | TGTGCCAGCAAGGTTAGGGGACCCCTTCCCTACGAGCAGTACTTC | CASKVRGPLPYEQYF
TRBJ1-1 | . | . | TRBV19 | TGTGCCAGTAGTCATCGGACAGTAATGAACACTGAAGCTTTCTTT | CASSHRTVMNTEAFF
TRBJ2-7 | . | TRBD2 | TRBV4-2 | TGTGCCAGCAGCCAAGCCCTAGCGGGGGCCTACGAGCAGTACTTC | CASSQALAGAYEQYF
TRBJ1-2 | . | . | TRBV5-6 | TGTGCCAGCAGCCTGGGGCCGAGGGGCTACACCTTC | CASSLGPRGYTF
TRBJ1-4 | . | . | TRBV6-6 | TGTGCCAGCAGTTACTCCCCCCCCGACCGCGGTGAAAAACTGTTTTTT | CASSYSPPDRGEKLFF
TRBJ2-7 | . | . | TRBV2 | TGTGCCAGCAGTGGGACGGACTCCTACGAGCAGTACTTC | CASSGTDSYEQYF
TRBJ1-2 | . | . | TRBV15 | TGTGCCACCAGCAGAGATTGGGGGGACTATGGCTACACCTTC | CATSRDWGDYGYTF
TRBJ2-1 | . | TRBD2 | TRBV13 | TGTGCCAGCAGCTTAGGCCTGGGAGGGATTGAGCAGTTCTTC | CASSLGLGGIEQFF
TRBJ1-4 | . | . | TRBV5-4 | TGTGCCAGCAGCTTCAAGGACAACGTAGAGGAAAAACTGTTTTTT | CASSFKDNVEEKLFF
TRBJ1-3 | . | . | TRBV19 | . | CASSPVATGAVYF
TRBJ2-5 | . | TRBD1 | TRBV5-6 | TGTGCCAGCAGCGAAGGGGACAGGCCCCAAGAGACCCAGTACTTC | CASSEGDRPQETQYF
TRBJ2-1 | once | TRBD2 | TRBV7-3 | TGTGCCAGCAGCTTATTAGCGGGGGGGCAGATTGAGCAGTTCTTC | CASSLLAGGQIEQFF
TRBJ1-5 | . | TRBD1 | TRBV5-1 | TGCGCCAGCAGCCCCGGACAGGGTAATCAGCCCCAGCATTTT | CASSPGQGNQPQHF
TRBJ1-6 | . | TRBD1 | TRBV6-4 | TGTGCCAGCACCCCGGGACAGGGGGATTCACCCCTCCACTTT | CASTPGQGDSPLHF